This TCR beta chain was profiled in a study of identical twins. Study conclusions and caveats: Twin-shared out-of-frame alpha sequences were enriched for low generation probability. Zero-insertion results could be subject to partial confounding by invariant MAIT and iNKT cells.

This clonotype was found many times. The target antigen is unknown. Trimming took 0 bases from V and 3 from J, leaving 12 bases between them. The germline V gene has CDR1 LGHDT and CDR2 YNNKEL (reference sequence). CDR3 length: 15 amino acids. Template switching added a universal primer binding site, and final cDNA carried unique molecular identifiers. Each CDR3 protein gets one entry after TCRdb re-called the 5' RACE reads with MiXCR. The sample contains about 200,000 distinct CDR3 sequences, roughly 9.4% of which appear only once. This clonotype was obtained from a woman aged 18-29 years in good health. Sequences were obtained from memory (CD45RO+) T cells sorted from blood. The rearrangement uses TRBV3-1 and TRBJ2-7, with D unclear. CDR3 nucleotide sequence: TGTGCCAGCAGCCAAGAACTTGGACGATACTACGAGCAGTACTTC. Amino acids: CASSQELGRYYEQYF.